A single sample is the source of the 15 T cell receptor beta chains below, sequenced in a study of blood T cell repertoires in COVID-19. Clones were read by immunoSEQ multiplex PCR, and TCRdb kept only the in-frame ones, dropping some. The sample has 300,000 to 350,000 clones; around nine tenths are singletons. Material for sequencing was peripheral blood. These receptors all come from a woman aged 25 to 45 with COVID-19, enrolled during active disease.

The sample holds one count of this clone. The chain is built from TRBV6-5 and TRBJ2-3, with D perhaps TRBD2 (6 bases). Trimming stripped 4 bases from V and 5 bases from J, with 7 bases between. This CDR3 is 12 amino acids long. CDR1 and CDR2 from the germline V gene are MNHEY and SVGAGI. CDR3 protein: CASSFGGDTQYF. The DNA of the CDR3 is TGTGCCAGCAGTTTCGGGGGAGATACGCAGTATTTT.

This clone was picked up one time. The J gene is TRBJ1-1, the V gene TRBV5-1, with TRBD1 matching 8 bases. This CDR3 contains 14 residues. Germline V gives CDR1 SGHRS, CDR2 YFSETQ. After removal of 0 bases from V and 4 bases from J, the junction contained 2 bases not matched to a gene. CDR3 amino acids: CASSLVGTGTEAFF. In DNA form, the CDR3 reads TGCGCCAGCAGCTTGGTCGGGACAGGCACTGAAGCTTTCTTT.

The chain recombines TRBV7-2 with TRBJ1-6; D might be TRBD1 (6 bases). Per the germline V gene, CDR1 is SGHTA and CDR2 is FQGNSA. The CDR3 has 14 residues. The V end lost 3 bases, the J end lost 9 bases, and 12 bases lay between the germline ends. The CDR3 is CASSLRSGVSPLHF. CDR3 DNA: TGTGCCAGCAGCTTGAGGTCAGGGGTTTCACCCCTCCACTTT.

A remark on this clone: Other DNA sequences from this sample encode an identical CDR3 as well. V gene TRBV19 combines with J gene TRBJ1-1, with unresolved D. This CDR3 contains 13 residues. V lost 3 bases and J 1 base, leaving 6 bases between the germline ends. Per the germline V gene, CDR1 is LNHDA and CDR2 is SQIVND (reference sequence). The chain's CDR3 is CASSISGNTEAFF. CDR3 in DNA: TGTGCCAGTAGTATTTCCGGGAACACTGAAGCTTTCTTT.

The chain joins TRBV9 to TRBJ2-6; D remains unclear. This CDR3 is 16 amino acids long. CDR1 SGDLS and CDR2 YYNGEE come from the germline V gene. V was shortened by 2 bases and J by 1 base, with 10 bases between the two germline ends. The CDR3 here is CASSVEFGSGANVLTF. The CDR3 DNA reads as TGTGCCAGCAGCGTGGAGTTCGGGTCTGGGGCCAACGTCCTGACTTTC.

The chain recombines TRBV5-5 with TRBJ2-7, with 8 bases that match TRBD1. The CDR3 extends over 15 amino acids. Trimming removed 3 bases from V and 3 bases from J; junction bases left unmatched: 8. From germline, CDR1 is SGHKS and CDR2 YYEKEE (reference sequence). CDR3 loop: CASSSGQGAFYEQYF. DNA of the CDR3: TGTGCCAGCAGCTCCGGACAGGGAGCTTTCTACGAGCAGTACTTC.

This clone was observed a few times. J is TRBJ2-7 and V is TRBV6-5; TRBD2 agrees at 10 bases. Germline trimming cut 1 base from V and 6 bases from J; bases unmatched to any gene: 6. The CDR3 spans 15 residues. Germline-derived CDR1 and CDR2 are MNHEY and SVGAGI. In DNA, the CDR3 is TGTGCCAGCAGTTACTTGCTAGCGGGAGCGATCGAGCAGTACTTC. Translated, it gives CASSYLLAGAIEQYF.

The chain couples TRBV11-3 to TRBJ2-5; a weak D match, TRBD2 (7 bases). V lost 5 bases and J lost 4, with 11 bases in between. There are 13 residues in the CDR3. CDR1 and CDR2 (germline): SGHNT, YENEEA. CDR3 loop: CASSIGGAETQYF. For the CDR3, the DNA is TGTGCCAGCAGCATTGGGGGGGCAGAGACCCAGTACTTC.

The gene calls are TRBV3-1 (or the pseudogene TRBV3-2) and TRBJ2-7; D possibly corresponds to TRBD2 (6 bases). V was trimmed by 1 base and J by 2 bases, leaving 18 bases between them. This CDR3 has 17 amino acids. Per germline, CDR1 LGHDT and CDR2 YNNKEL (reference sequence). The CDR3 sequence is CASSQGEWGEATYEQYF. The CDR3 DNA sequence: TGTGCCAGCAGCCAAGGGGAGTGGGGGGAGGCAACCTACGAGCAGTACTTC.

The chain has TRBV7-8 and TRBJ2-3; the match to TRBD2 covers 12 bases. This CDR3 region has 15 residues. V gave up 5 bases and J gave up 3 bases; unmatched junction bases: 3. In germline, CDR1 is SGHVS, CDR2 FQNEAQ. The CDR3 sequence: CASSPLAGGTDTQYF. DNA for the CDR3: TGTGCCAGCAGCCCACTAGCGGGAGGAACAGATACGCAGTATTTT. Combining the CDR3 with reference TRBV7-8 and TRBJ2-3 gives the whole variable domain GAGVSQSPRYKVAKRGQDVALRCDPISGHVSLFWYQQALGQGPEFLTYFQNEAQLDKSGLPSDRFFAERPEGSVSTLKIQRTQQEDSAVYLCASSPLAGGTDTQYFGPGTRLTVL.

The CDR3 is CAWSIGQSTNEKLFF. CDR3 nucleotides: TGTGCCTGGAGTATCGGACAGTCAACTAATGAAAAACTGTTTTTT. This chain joins TRBV30 and TRBJ1-4, with D maybe TRBD1 (6 bases). V lost 2 bases and J 0 bases, leaving 10 bases between the germline ends. There are 15 residues in the CDR3. Germline V CDR1 and CDR2: GTSNPN, SVGIG (reference sequence).

The chain uses TRBV2 and TRBJ1-1; D remains unclear. V shed 3 bases and J shed 1 base, with 6 bases lying between them. This CDR3 has 13 amino acids. Germline V gene sequence: CDR1 SNHLY, CDR2 FYNNEI. The DNA of the CDR3 is TGTGCCAGCAGTGAGGAGGCGAACACTGAAGCTTTCTTT. This gives the protein CASSEEANTEAFF.

This chain uses TRBV4-2 with TRBJ2-1; D uncertain. Germline assignment: CDR1 LGHNA and CDR2 YNFKEQ. This CDR3 has 16 amino acids. V lost 4 bases and J 0 bases, leaving 13 bases between the germline ends. The CDR3: CASSPTIMSSYNEQFF. Written as DNA, the CDR3 is TGTGCCAGCAGCCCTACCATTATGAGCTCCTACAATGAGCAGTTCTTC.

The gene calls are TRBV5-6 and TRBJ2-3; 12 nucleotides agree with TRBD2. Germline assignment: CDR1 SGHDT and CDR2 YYEEEE. The V segment lost 5 bases and the J segment 4 bases; nucleotides outside the gene matches: 8. The CDR3 is 16 amino acids. The DNA for the CDR3 is TGTGCCAGCAGGCCAGGACTAGCGGGAATCGCAGATACGCAGTATTTT. Its translation is CASRPGLAGIADTQYF.

This clone has just one count. This CDR3 reads CASSLMTGFSGNTIYF. DNA for the CDR3: TGTGCCAGCAGCCTGATGACAGGGTTCTCTGGAAACACCATATATTTT. The rearrangement joins TRBV7-6 to TRBJ1-3; 7 bases line up with TRBD1. Germline CDR1 and CDR2: SGHVS and FNYEAQ. The trim removed 5 bases at V and 0 bases at J, leaving 7 bases unmatched. The CDR3 spans 16 residues.